The clone carrying this T cell receptor beta chain was seen a few times. RNA-based 3' RACE libraries used unique molecular identifiers. In TCRdb, the 3' RACE reads were re-called with MiXCR into one record per CDR3 protein. Found here are around 50,000 distinct CDR3 sequences, more than 3.5% of them singletons; the top ten hold approximately 0.7%. The treatment was: PENTA 11 planned treatment interruption arm or continuous ART arm. The data were obtained in a study of HIV-infected children after antiretroviral therapy interruption. Background on the study: Recorded EBV and CMV exposure existed for most children.

Germline CDR1 LGHNT, CDR2 FRNRAP. The CDR3 sequence is 15 residues long. This chain connects TRBV12-5 to TRBJ1-5; a weak D match, TRBD1 (5 bases). The receptor comes from a pool of human donors with HIV. This sample comprised CD45RA+ CD4+ T cells from PBMCs, pooled from several time points, obtained from a donor given antiretroviral therapy, either interrupted or continuous. Sample subset: naive CD4+ CD45RA+ CD45RO- T cells. The CDR3 DNA sequence: TGTGCCAGCAGTTTCTCGGCCTTAGGGGATCAGCCCCAGCATTTT. This translates into CASSFSALGDQPQHF.